This T cell receptor (beta chain) was captured in a study of cytomegalovirus exposure and HLA in healthy donors. Use of 60 Vbeta and 13 Jbeta primers characterized the PCR. The data were produced by immunoSEQ multiplex PCR, yet TCRdb's version contains in-frame clones alone and is incomplete. Counted here are some 140,000 clones, around 75% occurring once; the ten biggest clones make up less than 10%. With 0 bases removed from V and 6 bases from J, the gap between germline ends came to 12 bases. This CDR3 comprises 15 residues. The germline V gene encodes CDR1 MNHEY and CDR2 SVGAGI. V is TRBV6-5 and J is TRBJ1-5; maybe TRBD1 (5 bases). The sequenced material came from PBMCs. The source is a young man in good health and CMV-seropositive. The CDR3 nucleotides read TGTGCCAGCAGTTACTCCGCCAGGGCAGCTCAGCCCCAGCATTTT. The encoded protein is CASSYSARAAQPQHF.